The clone carrying this TCR beta chain was counted ten times or more. Its antigen is currently unknown. Alpha and beta constant region primers primed reverse transcription for blood and skin samples. Amplification of ligated cDNA took four PCR rounds with SP2 and nested alpha and beta constant primers. Each CDR3 protein is one row after TCRdb ran MiXCR on the 5' RACE reads. The data contain about 22,000 distinct CDR3 sequences, roughly 4% of them singletons. Adult healthy volunteers gave 2.5 ml peripheral blood for whole-blood RNA. The library had UMIs added by 3' ligation of an oligonucleotide to TCR cDNA. Unsorted total RNA, roughly 1 to 1,100 ng, was DNase treated before reverse transcription. This sample was taken from a study of naive and memory T cell subsets. Study observations and caveats: The RNA method is potentially sensitive to activation and differentiation changes.

The CDR3 is made up of 14 amino acids. Losses at the gene ends were 5 bases for V and 6 bases for J; bases not matched to a gene: 7. Germline CDR1 reads MNHEY; CDR2 reads SMNVEV (reference sequence). The source is a male donor in good health. The chain carries TRBV27 and TRBJ1-5, with 7 bases lining up with TRBD1. The CDR3 DNA reads TGTGCCAGCAGTCGACAGGGTTGGAGTCAGCCCCAGCATTTT. It codes for CASSRQGWSQPQHF.